These 31 T cell receptor beta chains were all obtained from the same sample, sequenced in a study of blood T cell repertoires in COVID-19. Sequencing was performed with immunoSEQ multiplex PCR; in TCRdb, only in-frame clones are kept and a portion is missing. The table lists around 130,000 clones, more than 85% of them singletons, with less than 20% in the top ten. Sequencing input: peripheral blood. The source of these receptors is a man aged 45 to 65 with active or convalescent COVID-19.

This clone has more than one count but fewer than ten. CDR3 residues: CASSSRTGDFTGELFF. Here the CDR3 DNA reads TGTGCCAGCAGCTCGAGGACAGGGGATTTTACCGGGGAGCTGTTTTTT. The V call is TRBV11-2, the J call TRBJ2-2; TRBD1 matches 9 bases. V shed 4 bases and J 5 bases; nucleotides not matched to a gene: 8. CDR3 size: 16 residues. The V gene's germline CDR1 is SGHAT and CDR2 FQNNGV.

The chain has TRBV6-5 and TRBJ1-1; 7 bases map to TRBD1. The CDR3 covers 14 residues. Germline CDR1 MNHEY, CDR2 SVGAGI. The ends lost 4 bases at V and 1 base at J; junction bases unmatched: 3. CDR3 coding DNA: TGTGCCAGCAGTTTAACAGGGGAGAACACTGAAGCTTTCTTT. This sequence encodes CASSLTGENTEAFF.

This rearrangement joins TRBV30 to TRBJ2-7, with 7 bases matching TRBD2. V gave up 4 bases and J gave up 0 bases; unmatched junction bases: 0. Germline V gives CDR1 GTSNPN, CDR2 SVGIG (reference sequence). The length of the CDR3 is 12 residues. In nucleotides, the CDR3 is TGTGCCTGGAAGCGGGGCTCCTACGAGCAGTACTTC. Encoded protein: CAWKRGSYEQYF.

This chain links TRBV28 with TRBJ2-1, with 7 bases aligning to TRBD1. Unmatched junction bases numbered 10, after V lost 5 bases and J lost 6 bases. The germline gives CDR1 MDHEN, CDR2 SYDVKM. There are 15 residues in the CDR3. In DNA form, the CDR3 reads TGTGCCAGCAGTGGTAGGGGGCGGCCCACCAATGAGCAGTTCTTC. This translates into CASSGRGRPTNEQFF.

This chain links TRBV6-6 with TRBJ2-7; TRBD2 aligns across 8 bases. The CDR3 is 14 amino acids. CDR1 is MNHNY, CDR2 SVGAGI, per germline (reference sequence). V was clipped by 2 bases and J by 6 bases; unmatched bases: 6. CDR3 amino acids: CASSYPAGAGEQYF. CDR3 coding DNA: TGTGCCAGCAGTTACCCAGCGGGAGCGGGCGAGCAGTACTTC.

The chain couples TRBV6-5 to TRBJ2-7; 8 bases are a match to TRBD1. Trimming at V came to 4 bases and at J to 2 bases, leaving 7 bases not matched to a gene. The CDR3 has 15 amino acids. In germline, CDR1 is MNHEY, CDR2 SVGAGI. CDR3: CASSSPGQGAYEQYF. The CDR3 DNA reads TGTGCCAGCAGTTCCCCCGGACAGGGTGCCTACGAGCAGTACTTC.

The count of this clone is one. The rearrangement links TRBV10-3 to TRBJ2-5, with 12 bases aligning to TRBD2. The germline V gene encodes CDR1 ENHRY and CDR2 SYGVKD. The CDR3 totals 16 residues. V dropped 6 bases and J dropped 2; count of bases not matched to a gene: 7. In DNA form, the CDR3 reads TGTGCCATCAGGACGACTAGCGGGAGCGGTCAAGAGACCCAGTACTTC. Protein sequence: CAIRTTSGSGQETQYF.

This chain connects TRBV6-6 to TRBJ2-3; TRBD1 might be the D (6 bases). CDR1 MNHNY and CDR2 SVGAGI come from the germline V gene (reference sequence). The CDR3 covers 16 residues. V was shortened by 5 bases and J by 4 bases, with 19 bases between the two germline ends. CDR3 amino acids: CASSPPEGQNPDTQYF. The CDR3, as DNA: TGTGCCAGCAGTCCGCCTGAAGGACAGAATCCAGATACGCAGTATTTT.

The chain has TRBV24-1 and TRBJ2-3, with D possibly being TRBD2 (5 bases). Trimming pared 5 bases from V and 2 bases from J, leaving 10 bases between. This CDR3 has 14 amino acids. The germline V gene has CDR1 KGHDR and CDR2 SFDVKD. CDR3 DNA sequence: TGTGCCACCAGTGTGAGGGATCACACAGATACGCAGTATTTT. It is translated as CATSVRDHTDTQYF.

The chain recombines TRBV25-1 with TRBJ2-1; the match to TRBD1 covers 9 bases. V shed 4 bases, J shed 4 bases, and the junction held 2 bases outside the gene matches. The CDR3 sequence is 14 residues long. Per germline, CDR1 MGHDK and CDR2 SYGVNS. The CDR3 DNA follows: TGTGCCAGCAGTGGACAGGGGGGTTACAATGAGCAGTTCTTC. It translates to CASSGQGGYNEQFF.

As to this clone: At one end, the junction sequence differs from germline, possibly due to a read error. The genes are TRBV7-8 and TRBJ2-5, with 10 bases aligning to TRBD2. Germline CDR1 and CDR2: SGHVS and FQNEAQ. There are 15 residues in the CDR3. CDR3 nucleotide sequence: TGTGCCAGCAGCCTAGCGGGGGCCTTCCAAGAGACCCAGTACTTC. This sequence encodes CASSLAGAFQETQYF.

The rearrangement links TRBV6-6 to TRBJ2-5; 10 bases match TRBD2. The CDR3 runs 15 residues. After removal of 5 bases from V and 5 bases from J, the junction contained 8 bases not matched to a gene. Germline CDR1 MNHNY, CDR2 SVGAGI (reference sequence). In DNA, the CDR3 is TGTGCCAGCAGTCTTACTAGCGGGGTTCGGGAGACCCAGTACTTC. Translation: CASSLTSGVRETQYF.

The chain carries TRBV9 and TRBJ2-3; D perhaps matches TRBD2 (5 bases). Germline V CDR1 and CDR2: SGDLS, YYNGEE. The CDR3 runs to 14 residues. V was clipped by 0 bases and J by 8 bases, with 13 bases between them. CDR3 bases: TGTGCCAGCAGCGTAGTCGGGGATGCGGGTACGCAGTATTTT. This codes for CASSVVGDAGTQYF.

The genes are TRBV6-2 or TRBV6-3 and TRBJ2-5; 11 bases are shared with TRBD2. J gave up 7 bases and V 3 bases, and 7 bases lay outside the gene matches. The CDR3 length is 15 residues. The V gene's germline CDR1 is MNHEY and CDR2 SVGEGT. CDR3 DNA: TGTGCCAGCAGTTATGCCGGGACTAGCGGCGGGACCCAGTACTTC. Residues: CASSYAGTSGGTQYF.

This clone was counted a few times. The rearrangement joins TRBV9 to TRBJ2-1; 8 bases are a match to TRBD2. Germline V gene lookup returns CDR1 SGDLS and CDR2 YYNGEE. With V trimmed by 5 bases and J by 7 bases, 11 bases remained unmatched. The CDR3 runs to 15 residues. The CDR3 loop reads CASSPSGSDWNEQFF. CDR3 bases: TGTGCCAGCAGTCCAAGCGGGAGCGATTGGAATGAGCAGTTCTTC.

V and J are TRBV28 and TRBJ1-5; weak D call: TRBD1 (5 bases). Germline V lookup: CDR1 MDHEN, CDR2 SYDVKM. This CDR3 has 15 amino acids. Trimming removed 1 base from V and 4 bases from J, with 11 bases in between. CDR3 in amino acids: CASSLYQGPNQPQHF. Written as DNA, the CDR3 is TGTGCCAGCAGTTTATATCAGGGCCCGAATCAGCCCCAGCATTTT.

V gene TRBV5-6 combines with J gene TRBJ1-4; 7 nucleotides agree with TRBD1. J lost 1 base, V lost 3 bases, and 9 bases had no gene match. Germline values: CDR1 SGHDT, CDR2 YYEEEE. This CDR3 contains 17 residues. The CDR3 protein is CASSSAQGGVTNEKLFF. The CDR3 DNA follows: TGTGCCAGCAGCTCCGCCCAGGGGGGAGTAACTAATGAAAAACTGTTTTTT.

The CDR3 loop is CASSPLRATNTEAFF. The CDR3 DNA sequence: TGTGCCAGCAGCCCTCTCAGGGCGACGAACACTGAAGCTTTCTTT. The chain has TRBV14 and TRBJ1-1; D is perhaps TRBD1 (5 bases). The CDR3 extends over 15 amino acids. Germline V lookup: CDR1 SGHDN, CDR2 FVKESK. Deletions cut 4 bases from V and 1 base from J, with 13 bases between.

The gene calls are TRBV19 and TRBJ1-4, with a weak D call TRBD1 (6 bases). Trimming took 3 bases from V and 8 from J, leaving 13 bases between them. The length of the CDR3 is 14 residues. Looked up from germline, CDR1 is LNHDA and CDR2 is SQIVND (reference sequence). CDR3 sequence: CASSMRGHREKLFF. The CDR3 DNA is TGTGCCAGTAGTATGAGGGGACATCGGGAAAAACTGTTTTTT. Variable domain in full (rest from reference TRBV19 and TRBJ1-4): DGGITQSPKYLFRKEGQNVTLSCEQNLNHDAMYWYRQDPGQGLRLIYYSQIVNDFQKGDIAEGYSVSREKKESFPLTVTSAQKNPTAFYLCASSMRGHREKLFFGSGTQLSVL.

The V gene is TRBV5-1, the J gene TRBJ1-3, with a possible D match to TRBD1 (5 bases). V lost 4 bases and J lost 0, with 8 bases in between. The CDR3 totals 14 residues. Germline CDR1 reads SGHRS; CDR2 reads YFSETQ. CDR3 bases: TGCGCCAGCAGCCCGGGGGGCTCTGGAAACACCATATATTTT. Protein sequence: CASSPGGSGNTIYF.

Here the CDR3 reads CASSLEGGLGSARAFF. The CDR3 nucleotides are TGTGCCAGCAGCTTAGAAGGGGGCCTTGGGTCGGCGAGAGCTTTCTTT. The chain joins TRBV11-2 to TRBJ1-1, with 7 positions matching TRBD1. The V and J ends lost 0 bases and 10 bases, in that order; junction bases with no gene match: 14. The CDR3 has 16 residues. Germline V gene data show CDR1 as SGHAT and CDR2 as FQNNGV.

V and J are TRBV19 and TRBJ2-7; 7 bases map to TRBD1. CDR1 is LNHDA and CDR2 is SQIVND in the germline V gene (reference sequence). The CDR3 totals 15 residues. Losses at the gene ends were 7 bases for V and 3 bases for J; bases not matched to a gene: 12. The CDR3 region is CASTLRDSLGYEQYF. CDR3 sequence (DNA): TGTGCCAGTACCCTACGGGACAGCCTGGGCTACGAGCAGTACTTC.

The chain combines TRBV9 with TRBJ2-3; 12 bases are shared with TRBD2. The germline CDR1 and CDR2 sequences are SGDLS and YYNGEE. The CDR3 sequence is 16 residues long. Unmatched junction bases numbered 1, after V lost 0 bases and J lost 2 bases. The CDR3 here is CASSVGLAGVTDTQYF. CDR3 nucleotides: TGTGCCAGCAGCGTAGGACTAGCGGGAGTCACAGATACGCAGTATTTT.

This clone showed up just once. The chain has TRBV9 and TRBJ1-1; D unresolved. The CDR3 totals 13 residues. Germline assignment: CDR1 SGDLS and CDR2 YYNGEE. Between the trimmed V and J ends, which lost 3 bases and 1 base, there was a span of 7 bases. The CDR3 DNA reads as TGTGCCAGCAGCGCGGGAGGGAACACTGAAGCTTTCTTT. Protein sequence: CASSAGGNTEAFF.

Comment on this clone: The sample contains more than one DNA sequence encoding this CDR3. The chain links TRBV24-1 to TRBJ2-3, with 7 bases aligning to TRBD2. The trim removed 9 bases at V and 1 base at J, leaving 3 bases unmatched. This CDR3 spans 13 amino acids. Germline CDR1 KGHDR, CDR2 SFDVKD. Here the CDR3 reads CATRAGGTDTQYF. The CDR3 DNA sequence: TGTGCCACCCGGGCGGGGGGCACAGATACGCAGTATTTT.

The chain couples TRBV28 to TRBJ2-4; D is ambiguous. Between the trimmed V and J ends, which lost 3 bases and 2 bases, there was a span of 11 bases. The germline V gene encodes CDR1 MDHEN and CDR2 SYDVKM. The CDR3 sequence is 15 residues long. CDR3 amino acids: CASSFFGPTKNIQYF. DNA of the CDR3: TGTGCCAGCAGTTTTTTTGGCCCCACCAAAAACATTCAGTACTTC.

The chain carries TRBV2 and TRBJ2-1; perhaps TRBD1 as D (6 bases). In germline, CDR1 is SNHLY, CDR2 FYNNEI. The CDR3 has 14 residues. V was trimmed by 8 bases and J by 0 bases, leaving 11 bases between them. Here the CDR3 reads CASGNRASYNEQFF. Written as DNA, the CDR3 is TGTGCCAGCGGTAACAGGGCCTCCTACAATGAGCAGTTCTTC.

Turning to this clone: The sample carries other DNA sequences with the same CDR3. The chain joins TRBV19 to TRBJ2-1; TRBD1 matches at 7 bases. Germline V gene lookup returns CDR1 LNHDA and CDR2 SQIVND (reference sequence). J was trimmed by 4 bases and V by 4 bases; bases with no gene match: 4. The CDR3 extends over 14 amino acids. The DNA for the CDR3 is TGTGCCAGTAGTAGGACAGGCCCATACAATGAGCAGTTCTTC. Encoded protein: CASSRTGPYNEQFF.

This clone was detected only a few times. This chain uses TRBV4-1 with TRBJ2-1; the match to TRBD2 covers 8 bases. CDR1 and CDR2 (germline): MGHRA, YSYEKL. Losses at the gene ends were 3 bases for V and 0 bases for J; bases not matched to a gene: 7. The CDR3 loop spans 17 amino acids. The CDR3 bases are TGCGCCAGCAGCCAGGCTACTAGCGGCGGCTCCTACAATGAGCAGTTCTTC. It codes for CASSQATSGGSYNEQFF.

This clone was detected once. The chain joins TRBV5-6 to TRBJ2-6; no definite D call. CDR1 is SGHDT, CDR2 YYEEEE, per germline. V was trimmed by 9 bases and J by 5 bases, leaving 18 bases between them. There are 15 residues in the CDR3. CDR3 in amino acids: CATSAGTVRANVLTF. For the CDR3, the DNA is TGTGCCACCTCTGCCGGTACTGTTAGGGCCAACGTCCTGACTTTC.

V and J are TRBV19 and TRBJ2-4; 7 bases fit TRBD1. CDR3 length: 11 residues. V dropped 3 bases and J dropped 14; count of bases not matched to a gene: 4. CDR1 is LNHDA and CDR2 is SQIVND in the germline V gene (reference sequence). CDR3 nucleotide sequence: TGTGCCAGTAGTATTGACAGGGAAAAGTACTTC. Translating gives CASSIDREKYF.